Shown below are 21 T cell receptor beta chains from a single sample sequenced in a study of blood T cell repertoires in COVID-19 (dated by TCRdb to the early 2020s). Receptor amplification or capture employed the immunoSEQ multiplex PCR assay. TCRdb carries this immuneACCESS record with in-frame sequences only. Its versions omit some clonotypes, under half of them owing to an unresolved V gene in the studies checked, with the rest unexplained. Counted in this sample were 50,000 to 70,000 clones; less than 90% of them appeared once. Approximately 9.2% of the sample comes from the top ten. The sequenced material came from peripheral blood. Receptors were obtained from a woman between 70 and 85 years old with active COVID-19.

This clone has just one count. This chain uses TRBV6-5 with TRBJ1-6; TRBD1 aligns across 9 bases. This CDR3 has 15 residues. CDR1 is MNHEY, CDR2 SVGAGI, per germline. Trimming removed 2 bases from V and 7 bases from J; junction bases left unmatched: 3. The CDR3 protein is CASSYRGTGNSPLHF. The CDR3 region has the DNA TGTGCCAGCAGTTACCGTGGGACAGGGAATTCACCCCTCCACTTT.

The gene calls are TRBV9 and TRBJ2-3, with D possibly being TRBD2 (6 bases). This CDR3 contains 16 residues. The V gene lost 3 bases and the J gene lost 1 base, with 15 bases spanning the gap. Germline V gene data show CDR1 as SGDLS and CDR2 as YYNGEE. This CDR3 reads CASSDPEGVGTDTQYF. Here the CDR3 DNA reads TGTGCCAGCAGCGACCCGGAGGGAGTGGGCACAGATACGCAGTATTTT.

The chain is built from TRBV5-8 and TRBJ1-1; a possible D gene is TRBD1 (6 bases). Germline loops: CDR1 SGHTS, CDR2 YDEGEE. With 4 bases removed from V and 5 bases from J, the gap between germline ends came to 21 bases. This CDR3 has 16 amino acids. CDR3 in DNA: TGTGCCAGCAGCCCGAAATCGGGGGGCGCTTGGACTGAAGCTTTCTTT. This gives the protein CASSPKSGGAWTEAFF.

The rearrangement uses TRBV19 and TRBJ2-1; TRBD2 matches at 10 bases. Germline trimming cut 6 bases from V and 3 bases from J; bases unmatched to any gene: 8. Germline V gene sequence: CDR1 LNHDA, CDR2 SQIVND (reference sequence). This CDR3 has 16 amino acids. As DNA, the CDR3 is TGTGCCAGTAGATATCAAGCGGGAGGGGGCTACAATGAGCAGTTCTTC. Its translation: CASRYQAGGGYNEQFF.

The chain recombines TRBV19 with TRBJ2-7; a possible D gene is TRBD2 (5 bases). The CDR3 runs to 13 residues. V was shortened by 4 bases and J by 2 bases, with 9 bases between the two germline ends. CDR1 LNHDA and CDR2 SQIVND come from the germline V gene (reference sequence). The CDR3 nucleotides read TGTGCCAGTAGTACCACCGGGACCTACGAGCAGTACTTC. This translates into CASSTTGTYEQYF.

The sample holds one count of this clone. The chain couples TRBV6-2 or TRBV6-3 to TRBJ2-1, with TRBD2 identical over 10 bases. CDR3 length: 15 residues. J was trimmed by 4 bases and V by 6 bases; bases with no gene match: 6. Germline V gene lookup returns CDR1 MNHEY and CDR2 SVGEGT. The chain's CDR3 is CASSRLAGDYNEQFF. CDR3 coding DNA: TGTGCCAGCAGCCGCCTAGCGGGGGATTACAATGAGCAGTTCTTC.

This rearrangement joins TRBV3-1 (or the pseudogene TRBV3-2) to TRBJ2-7, with a weak D call TRBD2 (5 bases). With 6 bases removed from V and 4 bases from J, the gap between germline ends came to 19 bases. Germline V gene sequence: CDR1 LGHDT, CDR2 YNNKEL (reference sequence). The CDR3 is 15 amino acids. CDR3 sequence reads: CASSTSGSPTYEQYF. CDR3 sequence (DNA): TGTGCCAGCAGTACCAGCGGCAGCCCAACTTACGAGCAGTACTTC.

The rearrangement uses TRBV7-9 and TRBJ1-4, with unresolved D. In germline, CDR1 is SEHNR, CDR2 FQNEAQ (reference sequence). This CDR3 has 14 residues. The V end lost 6 bases, the J end lost 8 bases, and 16 bases lay between the germline ends. Here the CDR3 reads CASRPDTAREKLFF. CDR3 nucleotide sequence: TGTGCCAGCAGACCCGACACGGCACGAGAAAAACTGTTTTTT.

This chain connects TRBV28 to TRBJ1-5, with D unresolved. The CDR3 is made up of 16 amino acids. Deletions cut 3 bases from V and 0 bases from J, with 12 bases between. The germline gives CDR1 MDHEN, CDR2 SYDVKM. The CDR3 DNA sequence: TGTGCCAGCAGTTTGTTTGGAGGGTATAGCAATCAGCCCCAGCATTTT. Translating gives CASSLFGGYSNQPQHF.

The chain employs TRBV2 and TRBJ2-3, with 12 bases aligning to TRBD2. The junction had 6 bases not matched to a gene; V was cut back by 5 bases and J by 3 bases. Germline lookup yields CDR1 SNHLY and CDR2 FYNNEI. This CDR3 is built from 16 residues. As DNA, the CDR3 is TGTGCCAGCAGTTCCGGACTAGCGGGATGGACAGATACGCAGTATTTT. Translating gives CASSSGLAGWTDTQYF.

The CDR3 loop reads CASSRVAVGDEQFF. The CDR3 DNA reads as TGCGCCAGCAGTAGAGTAGCGGTAGGTGATGAGCAGTTCTTC. The chain is built from TRBV5-1 and TRBJ2-1; TRBD2 is a possible D gene (6 bases). CDR1 is SGHRS and CDR2 is YFSETQ in the germline V gene. This CDR3 spans 14 amino acids. The germline V and J ends were trimmed by 5 bases and 8 bases, with 17 bases remaining between them.

The rearrangement links TRBV10-1 to TRBJ2-7, with 9 bases lining up with TRBD1. The CDR3 has 15 amino acids. Looked up from germline, CDR1 is WNHNN and CDR2 is SYGVQD (reference sequence). V shed 5 bases, J shed 5 bases, and the junction held 10 bases outside the gene matches. The DNA for the CDR3 is TGCGCCAGCAGTCAGACTGGGACAGGGAACCACGAGCAGTACTTC. Amino acid sequence: CASSQTGTGNHEQYF.

The chain has TRBV5-1 and TRBJ2-2, with TRBD2 identical over 8 bases. The V gene's germline CDR1 is SGHRS and CDR2 YFSETQ. Unmatched junction bases numbered 3, after V lost 1 base and J lost 1 base. The CDR3 has 16 residues. The CDR3 DNA follows: TGCGCCAGCAGCTTGATCGGGGGGGTGAACACCGGGGAGCTGTTTTTT. This codes for CASSLIGGVNTGELFF.

This clone was seen a few times. The V gene is TRBV7-9, the J gene TRBJ1-2; 7 nucleotides line up with TRBD1. Germline loops: CDR1 SEHNR, CDR2 FQNEAQ (reference sequence). The CDR3 length is 13 residues. V lost 5 bases, J lost 7 bases, and 7 bases stayed unmatched. This chain's CDR3 is CASSPTGVAGYTF. The CDR3 nucleotides are TGTGCCAGCAGCCCAACAGGGGTTGCTGGCTACACCTTC. The complete variable domain, with remaining parts taken from reference TRBV7-9 and TRBJ1-2, reads DTGVSQNPRHKITKRGQNVTFRCDPISEHNRLYWYRQTLGQGPEFLTYFQNEAQLEKSRLLSDRFSAERPKGSFSTLEIQRTEQGDSAMYLCASSPTGVAGYTFGSGTRLTVV.

Only a few counts were recorded for this clone. The V gene is TRBV5-1, the J gene TRBJ1-1; possibly TRBD1 for D (5 bases). The CDR3 has 19 residues. Trimming pared 0 bases from V and 0 bases from J, leaving 21 bases between. In germline, CDR1 is SGHRS, CDR2 YFSETQ. CDR3 loop: CASSLGSGRGKGLNTEAFF. The CDR3 DNA follows: TGCGCCAGCAGCTTGGGGTCAGGGAGGGGCAAGGGATTGAACACTGAAGCTTTCTTT.

The J gene is TRBJ2-5, the V gene TRBV5-1; no clear D. The V gene's germline CDR1 is SGHRS and CDR2 YFSETQ. This CDR3 comprises 13 residues. V dropped 7 bases and J dropped 2 bases, with 12 bases sitting between them. The CDR3 region is CASVAAPQETQYF. The CDR3 region has the DNA TGCGCCAGCGTTGCGGCACCACAAGAGACCCAGTACTTC.

This clone was counted a few times. The chain joins TRBV2 to TRBJ1-5; 8 bases fit TRBD1. Looked up from germline, CDR1 is SNHLY and CDR2 is FYNNEI. J was trimmed by 2 bases and V by 9 bases; bases with no gene match: 3. The length of the CDR3 is 13 residues. CDR3: CASVQGGNQPQHF. DNA of the CDR3: TGTGCCAGTGTACAGGGGGGCAATCAGCCCCAGCATTTT.

This chain connects TRBV10-3 to TRBJ1-2; TRBD1 matches 9 bases. The CDR3 is 16 residues long. V lost 2 bases to trimming and J lost 2 bases; unmatched junction nucleotides: 6. Germline V gene sequence: CDR1 ENHRY, CDR2 SYGVKD. DNA for the CDR3: TGTGCCATCAGTGAGCGAAGGGACAGGGCGAACTATGGCTACACCTTC. Encoded protein: CAISERRDRANYGYTF.

The chain joins TRBV28 to TRBJ1-1; D is possibly TRBD1 (6 bases). CDR1 MDHEN and CDR2 SYDVKM come from the germline V gene. The CDR3 is made up of 17 amino acids. The V and J ends lost 3 bases and 1 base respectively, with 18 bases between them. The DNA of the CDR3 is TGTGCCAGCAGTTTTCCCATCGAGGGACAAACGAACACTGAAGCTTTCTTT. Translating it yields CASSFPIEGQTNTEAFF.

The chain carries TRBV11-2 and TRBJ1-2; no clear D. The germline V and J ends were trimmed by 5 bases and 3 bases, with 13 bases remaining between them. Germline-derived CDR1 and CDR2 are SGHAT and FQNNGV. The CDR3 is 14 residues long. The CDR3 coding sequence is TGTGCCAGCAGCCCGATGACACCGGACTATGGCTACACCTTC. This codes for CASSPMTPDYGYTF.

This clone was seen just once. The chain recombines TRBV30 with TRBJ2-3; the match to TRBD1 covers 9 bases. The V gene's germline CDR1 is GTSNPN and CDR2 SVGIG (reference sequence). V lost 3 bases and J lost 4; bases outside the gene matches: 8. This CDR3 region has 15 residues. CDR3 region: CAWRKQGAASDTQYF. CDR3 coding DNA: TGTGCCTGGAGAAAACAGGGGGCGGCCTCAGATACGCAGTATTTT.